This T cell receptor beta chain derives from a study of blood T cell repertoires in COVID-19. Some clones are missing from TCRdb's copy, which holds only in-frame ones; the method was immunoSEQ multiplex PCR. The data hold fewer than 250,000 clones, with about 88% observed a single time. The CDR3 runs 13 residues. Germline V gene sequence: CDR1 WSHSY, CDR2 SAAADI. Germline trimming cut 7 bases from V and 4 bases from J; bases unmatched to any gene: 5. The source is a woman aged 55 to 70 with acute or convalescent COVID-19. The specimen was peripheral blood. The chain combines TRBV10-2 with TRBJ1-2, with TRBD1 identical over 8 bases. The CDR3 region has the DNA TGCGCCAGCACGGGACAGGAGATCTATGGCTACACCTTC. It is translated as CASTGQEIYGYTF.